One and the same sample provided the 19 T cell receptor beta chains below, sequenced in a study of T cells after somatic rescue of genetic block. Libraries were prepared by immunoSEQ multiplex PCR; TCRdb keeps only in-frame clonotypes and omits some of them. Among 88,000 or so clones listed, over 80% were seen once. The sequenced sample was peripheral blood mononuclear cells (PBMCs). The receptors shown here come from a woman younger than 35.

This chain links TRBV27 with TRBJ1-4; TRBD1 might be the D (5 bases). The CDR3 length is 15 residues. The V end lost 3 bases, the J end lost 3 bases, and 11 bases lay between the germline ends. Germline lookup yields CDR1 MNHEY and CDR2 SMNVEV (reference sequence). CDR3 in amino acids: CASSLGGGSNEKLFF. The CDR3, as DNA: TGTGCCAGCAGTTTGGGGGGAGGGTCTAATGAAAAACTGTTTTTT.

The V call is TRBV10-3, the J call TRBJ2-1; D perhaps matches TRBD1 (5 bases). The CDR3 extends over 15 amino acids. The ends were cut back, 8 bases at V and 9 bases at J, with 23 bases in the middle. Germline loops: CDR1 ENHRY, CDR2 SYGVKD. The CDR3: CAISYDSPGNGEQFF. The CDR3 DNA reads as TGTGCCATCTCCTACGACAGCCCCGGTAACGGTGAGCAGTTCTTC.

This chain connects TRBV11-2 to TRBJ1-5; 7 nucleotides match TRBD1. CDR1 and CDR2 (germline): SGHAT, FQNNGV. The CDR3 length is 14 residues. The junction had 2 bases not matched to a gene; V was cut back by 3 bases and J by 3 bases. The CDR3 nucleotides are TGTGCCAGCAGCTTGACAGGGCCCAATCAGCCCCAGCATTTT. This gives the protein CASSLTGPNQPQHF.

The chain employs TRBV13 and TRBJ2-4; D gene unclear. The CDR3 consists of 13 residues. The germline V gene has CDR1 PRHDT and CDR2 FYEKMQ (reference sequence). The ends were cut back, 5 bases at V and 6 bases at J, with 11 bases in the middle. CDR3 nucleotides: TGTGCCAGCAGCCGAATAAACGGAAACATTCAGTACTTC. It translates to CASSRINGNIQYF.

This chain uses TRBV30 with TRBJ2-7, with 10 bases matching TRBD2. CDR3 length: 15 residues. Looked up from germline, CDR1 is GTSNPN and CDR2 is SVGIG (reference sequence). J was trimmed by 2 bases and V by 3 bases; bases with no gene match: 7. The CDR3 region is CAWSAGTSAAYEQYF. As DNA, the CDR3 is TGTGCCTGGAGCGCCGGGACTAGCGCCGCCTACGAGCAGTACTTC.

In DNA form, the CDR3 reads TGTGCCAGTAGTATGGGGATACGGGCGGACGAGCAGTACTTC. Residues: CASSMGIRADEQYF. The chain combines TRBV19 with TRBJ2-7; unclear D gene. This CDR3 spans 14 amino acids. Germline CDR1 LNHDA, CDR2 SQIVND (reference sequence). V was pared by 3 bases and J by 5 bases, with 14 bases between.

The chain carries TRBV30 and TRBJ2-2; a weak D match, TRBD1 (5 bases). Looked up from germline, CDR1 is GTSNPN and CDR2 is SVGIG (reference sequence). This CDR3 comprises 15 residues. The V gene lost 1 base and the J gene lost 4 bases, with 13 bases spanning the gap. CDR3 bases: TGTGCCTGGAGTGGTCCCAGGGTCGCCACCGGGGAGCTGTTTTTT. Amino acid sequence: CAWSGPRVATGELFF.

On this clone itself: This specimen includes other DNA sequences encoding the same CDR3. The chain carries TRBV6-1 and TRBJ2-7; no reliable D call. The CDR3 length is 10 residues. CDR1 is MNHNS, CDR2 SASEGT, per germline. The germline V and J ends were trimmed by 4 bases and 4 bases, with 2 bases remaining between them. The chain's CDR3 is CASSGYEQYF. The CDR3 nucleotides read TGTGCCAGCAGTGGATACGAGCAGTACTTC.

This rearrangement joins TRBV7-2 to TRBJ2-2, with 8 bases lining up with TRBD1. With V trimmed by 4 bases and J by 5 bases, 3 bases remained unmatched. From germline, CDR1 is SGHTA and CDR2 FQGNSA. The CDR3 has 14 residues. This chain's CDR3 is CASSSRTGTGELFF. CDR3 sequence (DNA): TGTGCCAGCAGCTCAAGGACAGGGACCGGGGAGCTGTTTTTT.

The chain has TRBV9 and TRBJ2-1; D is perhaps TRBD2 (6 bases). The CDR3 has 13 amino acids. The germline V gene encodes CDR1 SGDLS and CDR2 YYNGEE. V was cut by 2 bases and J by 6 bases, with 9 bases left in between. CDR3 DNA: TGTGCCAGCAGCGTCGCTAGCGCCAATGAGCAGTTCTTC. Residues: CASSVASANEQFF.

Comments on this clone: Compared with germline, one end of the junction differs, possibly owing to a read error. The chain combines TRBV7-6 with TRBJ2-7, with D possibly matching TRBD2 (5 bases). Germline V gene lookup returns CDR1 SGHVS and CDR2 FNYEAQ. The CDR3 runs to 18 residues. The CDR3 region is CAGSPCSGGRTGAYEQYF. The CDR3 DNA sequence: TGTGCCGGCAGCCCCTGTTCCGGTGGCCGGACTGGAGCCTACGAGCAGTACTTC.

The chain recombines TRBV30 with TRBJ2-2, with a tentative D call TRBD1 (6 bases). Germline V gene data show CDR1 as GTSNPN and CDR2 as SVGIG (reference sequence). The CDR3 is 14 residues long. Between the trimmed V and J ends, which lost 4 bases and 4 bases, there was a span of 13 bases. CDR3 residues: CAWTKQGSTGELFF. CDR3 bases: TGTGCCTGGACCAAACAGGGCAGCACCGGGGAGCTGTTTTTT.

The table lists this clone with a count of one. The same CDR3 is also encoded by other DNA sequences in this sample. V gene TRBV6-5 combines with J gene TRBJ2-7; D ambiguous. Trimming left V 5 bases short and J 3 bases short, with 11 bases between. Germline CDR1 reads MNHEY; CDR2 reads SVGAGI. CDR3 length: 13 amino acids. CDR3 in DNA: TGTGCCAGCAGTACCTTACTTGGCTACGAGCAGTACTTC. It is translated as CASSTLLGYEQYF.

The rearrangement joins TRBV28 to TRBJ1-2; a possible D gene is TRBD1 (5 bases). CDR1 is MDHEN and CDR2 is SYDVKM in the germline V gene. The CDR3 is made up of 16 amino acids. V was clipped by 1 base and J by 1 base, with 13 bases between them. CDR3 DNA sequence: TGTGCCAGCAGTTTATTGGGCCGGGGCGGTAACTATGGCTACACCTTC. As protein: CASSLLGRGGNYGYTF.

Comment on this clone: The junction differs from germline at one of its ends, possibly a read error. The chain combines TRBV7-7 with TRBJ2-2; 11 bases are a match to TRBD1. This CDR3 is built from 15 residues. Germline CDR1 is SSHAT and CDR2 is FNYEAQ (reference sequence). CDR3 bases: TGTGCTAGCAGCTGGGACAGGGGGGACACCGGGGAGCTGTTTTTT. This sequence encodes CASSWDRGDTGELFF.

CDR3 region: CASSLLGTAGMGANVLTF. The CDR3 DNA reads TGTGCCAGCAGTTTATTGGGTACGGCCGGGATGGGGGCCAACGTCCTGACTTTC. The V and J genes are TRBV28 and TRBJ2-6, with D perhaps TRBD2 (5 bases). CDR3 size: 18 residues. Trimming removed 1 base from V and 4 bases from J, with 17 bases in between. From germline, CDR1 is MDHEN and CDR2 SYDVKM.

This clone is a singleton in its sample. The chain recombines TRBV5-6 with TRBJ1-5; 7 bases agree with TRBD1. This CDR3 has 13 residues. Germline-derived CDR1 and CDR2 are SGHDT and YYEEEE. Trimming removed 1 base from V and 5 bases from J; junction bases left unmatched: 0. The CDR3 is CASSLRGHQPQHF. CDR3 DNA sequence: TGTGCCAGCAGCTTGAGGGGGCATCAGCCCCAGCATTTT. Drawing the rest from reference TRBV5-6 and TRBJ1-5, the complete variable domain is DAGVTQSPTHLIKTRGQQVTLRCSPKSGHDTVSWYQQALGQGPQFIFQYYEEEERQRGNFPDRFSGHQFPNYSSELNVNALLLGDSALYLCASSLRGHQPQHFGDGTRLSIL.

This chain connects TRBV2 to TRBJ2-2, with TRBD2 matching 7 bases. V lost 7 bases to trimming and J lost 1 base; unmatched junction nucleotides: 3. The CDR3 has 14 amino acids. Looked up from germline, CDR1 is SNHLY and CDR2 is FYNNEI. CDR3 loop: CASILARNTGELFF. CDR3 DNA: TGTGCCAGCATACTAGCGAGGAACACCGGGGAGCTGTTTTTT.

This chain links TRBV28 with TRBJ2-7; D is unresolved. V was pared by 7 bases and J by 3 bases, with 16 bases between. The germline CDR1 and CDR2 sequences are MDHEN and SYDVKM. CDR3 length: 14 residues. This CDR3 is CASTTGPAGYEQYF. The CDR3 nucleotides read TGTGCCAGCACCACCGGGCCCGCCGGCTACGAGCAGTACTTC.